A selection of T cell receptor beta chains follows, all from one sample in a study of beta chain features in type 1 diabetes. The assay was immunoSEQ multiplex PCR, and TCRdb's table has in-frame clones only and misses some. The sample records 400,000 or so clones, 10% to 15% being singletons. The sequenced material came from naive CD4+ T cells from blood. The receptors were sampled from a woman in her late teens or twenties with type 1 diabetes. CDR3s include the opening cysteine and the closing phenylalanine or tryptophan. A D gene is named only where the DNA matches it firmly. Size values are once, few and many counts, or a class for expanded clones, and some rows have none.

D gene	V gene	clone size	J gene	CDR3 DNA	CDR3 protein
NA	TRBV29-1	few	TRBJ2-5	TGCAGCGTTGGGGCGAATCCCCAAGAGACCCAGTACTTC	CSVGANPQETQYF
NA	TRBV19	NA	TRBJ2-1	TGTGCCAGTAGATCCTCGATGCGTAATGAGCAGTTCTTC	CASRSSMRNEQFF
TRBD2	TRBV7-2	NA	TRBJ2-3	TGTGCCAGCAGCCCGGGGGGGCCCAAACATACGCAGTATTTT	CASSPGGPKHTQYF
NA	TRBV25-1	NA	TRBJ1-5	TGTGCCAGCAGTGGAGGAGGGACGCCCCAGCATTTT	CASSGGGTPQHF
NA	TRBV7-2	NA	TRBJ2-1	TGTGCCAGCAGCTTATGGCCTCCGATATCCCCCCTCCACAATGAGCAGTTCTTC	CASSLWPPISPLHNEQFF
NA	TRBV30	NA	TRBJ1-1	TGTGCCTGGAGTAGGCAGGTCGAAGCTTTCTTT	CAWSRQVEAFF
NA	TRBV5-1	NA	TRBJ1-1	TGCGCCAGCAGCTTGGGTCCAGGGAACACTGAAGCTTTCTTT	CASSLGPGNTEAFF
NA	TRBV2	few	TRBJ2-4	TGTGCCAGCAGCCCGAGATTAGCCAAAAACATTCAGTACTTC	CASSPRLAKNIQYF
TRBD1	TRBV11-2	few	TRBJ1-5	TGTGCCAGCAGCTCCGGGACAGGGGATTATCAGGCCCAGCATTTT	CASSSGTGDYQAQHF
NA	TRBV7-2	NA	TRBJ1-6	TGTGCCAGCAGCCCCGGGGGGAGGTATTCACCCCTCCACTTT	CASSPGGRYSPLHF
TRBD2	TRBV20-1	NA	TRBJ2-1	TGCAGCCGACTAGCGGACAATGAGCAGTTCTTC	CSRLADNEQFF
NA	TRBV9	few	TRBJ2-1	TGTGCCAGCAGCGTATCTAGTCCCAATGAGCAGTTCTTC	CASSVSSPNEQFF
NA	TRBV5-1	few	TRBJ2-5	TGCGCCAGCAGGTCCGCCGGGATTTCGAAAGAGACCCAGTACTTC	CASRSAGISKETQYF
TRBD1	TRBV9	NA	TRBJ2-4	TGTGCCAGCAGCGGCGGACAGGGGGATCCCACTTTAGCCAAAAACATTCAGTACTTC	CASSGGQGDPTLAKNIQYF
NA	TRBV28	few	TRBJ1-5	TGTGCCAGCAGCCCAGGACCGTCGGGGCAGCCCCAGCATTTT	CASSPGPSGQPQHF
NA	TRBV7-8	NA	TRBJ2-5	TGTGCCAGCAGCCAAGCCCGGGGCCAAGAGACCCAGTACTTC	CASSQARGQETQYF
TRBD2	TRBV25-1	NA	TRBJ2-5	TGTGCCAGCAGTCTAGCGGGAGGAGGGGAGACCCAGTACTTC	CASSLAGGGETQYF
NA	TRBV6-5	NA	TRBJ1-2	TGTGCCAGCAGTTACCTCCGATCCCGGTATAACTATGGCTACACCTTC	CASSYLRSRYNYGYTF
NA	TRBV19	NA	TRBJ1-2	TGTGCCAGTAGTTCCCCAGGTGGATGGTATGGCTACACCTTC	CASSSPGGWYGYTF
TRBD1	TRBV5-8	few	TRBJ2-3	TGTGCCAGCAGCTTCGACAGGGGCCCCCTAGATACGCAGTATTTT	CASSFDRGPLDTQYF
TRBD2	TRBV7-2	NA	TRBJ2-4	TGTGCCAGCAGCTTAGACCGGGGGGATTTCATTCAGTACTTC	CASSLDRGDFIQYF
TRBD1	TRBV9	few	TRBJ2-1	TGTGCCAGCAGCGCCGGACAGGGGGCCTACAATGAGCAGTTCTTC	CASSAGQGAYNEQFF